A selection of T cell receptor beta chains follows, all from one sample in a study of T cell clones after liver transplantation. The repertoire was sequenced with immunoSEQ multiplex PCR; TCRdb's copy has only in-frame clones and lacks some. Of around 76,000 clones in the sample, approximately 80% were seen once. The material sequenced was CD4+ T cells from blood, taken 12 months after liver transplant. These receptors came from a human patient who received a liver transplant. Some T cells may have originated in the graft donor. The CDR3 runs from the conserved cysteine through the conserved F or W. Some rows have no size entry. The others give once, few or many, or a class for an expanded clone.

size,J,V,CDR3
.,TRBJ1-6,TRBV10-2,CASRRDRGNSPLHF
.,TRBJ1-3,TRBV28,CATLTSGNTIYF
.,TRBJ2-7,TRBV7-2,CASSLAGYWYEQYF
.,TRBJ2-1,TRBV5-4,CASSQSGGTYNEQFF
few,TRBJ2-1,TRBV25-1,CASSESGTSYNEQFF
.,TRBJ1-4,TRBV7-2,CASSLQGVINEKLFF
.,TRBJ2-2,TRBV6-1,CASTLFRQRAGELFF
.,TRBJ2-7,TRBV5-6,CASSNRLAGLDYEQYF
.,TRBJ1-3,TRBV18,CASSPNRQGGRDTIYF
few,TRBJ2-7,TRBV5-1,CASSPTKGLAGVREQYF
.,TRBJ2-6,TRBV5-1,CASNWGTGANVLTF
.,TRBJ1-4,TRBV19,CASSMDRDEKLFF
few,TRBJ1-4,TRBV2,CASSGEPGQGARGEKLFF
few,TRBJ2-3,TRBV28,CASSDHRDSVLF
.,TRBJ2-1,TRBV5-1,CASSLGDGAYNEQFF
.,TRBJ1-4,TRBV5-1,CASSLAGHNEKLFF
.,TRBJ1-4,TRBV7-9,CASSLGVGNEKLFF
.,TRBJ1-3,TRBV4-1,CASRHTTAKSSGNTIYF
.,TRBJ2-5,TRBV6-5,CASSYSVAPVGETQYF
.,TRBJ2-7,TRBV10-1,CASSQGGSYEQYF
.,TRBJ1-1,TRBV18,CASSPDLNTEAFF
.,TRBJ2-1,TRBV7-8,CASSYGTTSFNEQFF
.,TRBJ1-5,TRBV5-4,CASSLQGGNQPQHF
.,TRBJ2-3,TRBV5-1,CASSLKATGGGTDTQYF
.,TRBJ2-6,TRBV4-3,CASSQEVGRSSGANVLTF
.,TRBJ2-3,TRBV28,CASSRSGTGPTDTQYF
.,TRBJ1-4,TRBV27,CASSRTPVATNEKLFF
.,TRBJ1-5,TRBV27,CASAPLRDSYQPQHF
.,TRBJ1-5,TRBV7-2,CASSLEALTAQHF
.,TRBJ2-5,TRBV28,CASSSKNPRWAGQETQYF
.,TRBJ2-2,TRBV7-6,CASTPLVGRELFF
.,TRBJ2-7,TRBV20-1,CSATKGYEQYF
.,TRBJ2-7,TRBV19,CASSKGQGALSEQYF
.,TRBJ2-1,TRBV11-1,CASSLTLETSLNEQFF
.,TRBJ1-3,TRBV4-3,CASSQQIRNTIYF
.,TRBJ2-5,TRBV28,CASSSTGAETQYF
few,TRBJ2-5,TRBV30,CAWSLAGGGETQYF
.,TRBJ1-1,TRBV30,CAWSSQGFTEAFF
once,TRBJ1-5,TRBV10-2,CASSETVLSQPQHF
once,TRBJ1-1,TRBV18,CASSPLALSAGGAGGTEAFF
.,TRBJ2-7,TRBV30,CAWVEGSPYEQYF